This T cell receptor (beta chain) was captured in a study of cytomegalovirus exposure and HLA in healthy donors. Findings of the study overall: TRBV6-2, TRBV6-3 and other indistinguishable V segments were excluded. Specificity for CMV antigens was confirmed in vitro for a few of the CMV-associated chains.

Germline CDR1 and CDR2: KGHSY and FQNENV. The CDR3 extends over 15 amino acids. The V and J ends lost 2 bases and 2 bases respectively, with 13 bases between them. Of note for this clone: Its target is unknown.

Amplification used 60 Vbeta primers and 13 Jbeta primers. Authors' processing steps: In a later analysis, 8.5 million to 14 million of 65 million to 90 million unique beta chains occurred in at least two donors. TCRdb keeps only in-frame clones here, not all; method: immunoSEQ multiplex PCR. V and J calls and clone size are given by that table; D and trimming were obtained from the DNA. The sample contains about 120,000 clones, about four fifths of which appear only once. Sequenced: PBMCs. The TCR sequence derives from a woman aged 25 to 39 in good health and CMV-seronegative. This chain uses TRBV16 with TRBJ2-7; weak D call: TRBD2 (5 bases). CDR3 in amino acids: CASSQELASTYEQYF. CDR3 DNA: TGTGCCAGCAGCCAAGAATTAGCGTCGACCTACGAGCAGTACTTC.